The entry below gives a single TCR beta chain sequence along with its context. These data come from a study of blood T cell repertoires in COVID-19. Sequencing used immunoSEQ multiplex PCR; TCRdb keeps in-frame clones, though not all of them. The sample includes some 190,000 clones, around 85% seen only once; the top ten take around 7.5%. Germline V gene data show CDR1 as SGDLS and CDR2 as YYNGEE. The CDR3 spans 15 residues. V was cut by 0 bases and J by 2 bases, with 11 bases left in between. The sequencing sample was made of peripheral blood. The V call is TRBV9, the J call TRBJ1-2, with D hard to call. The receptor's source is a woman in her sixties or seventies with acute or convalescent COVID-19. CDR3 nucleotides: TGTGCCAGCAGCGTAGGCGCGACACGCAACTATGGCTACACCTTC. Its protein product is CASSVGATRNYGYTF.